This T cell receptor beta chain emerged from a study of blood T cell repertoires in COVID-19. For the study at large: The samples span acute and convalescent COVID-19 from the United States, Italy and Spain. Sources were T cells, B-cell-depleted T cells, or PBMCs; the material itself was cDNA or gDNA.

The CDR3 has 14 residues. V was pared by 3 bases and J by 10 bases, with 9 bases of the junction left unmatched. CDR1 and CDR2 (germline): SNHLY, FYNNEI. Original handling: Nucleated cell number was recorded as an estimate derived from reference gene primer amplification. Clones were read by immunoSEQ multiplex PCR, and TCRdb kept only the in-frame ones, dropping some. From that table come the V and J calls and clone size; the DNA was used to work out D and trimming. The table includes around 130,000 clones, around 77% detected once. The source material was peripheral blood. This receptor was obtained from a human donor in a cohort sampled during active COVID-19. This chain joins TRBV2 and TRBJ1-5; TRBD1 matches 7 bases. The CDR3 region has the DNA TGTGCCAGCAGTGAGGGGGCCCAGGGGGGACCCCAGCATTTT. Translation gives CASSEGAQGGPQHF.